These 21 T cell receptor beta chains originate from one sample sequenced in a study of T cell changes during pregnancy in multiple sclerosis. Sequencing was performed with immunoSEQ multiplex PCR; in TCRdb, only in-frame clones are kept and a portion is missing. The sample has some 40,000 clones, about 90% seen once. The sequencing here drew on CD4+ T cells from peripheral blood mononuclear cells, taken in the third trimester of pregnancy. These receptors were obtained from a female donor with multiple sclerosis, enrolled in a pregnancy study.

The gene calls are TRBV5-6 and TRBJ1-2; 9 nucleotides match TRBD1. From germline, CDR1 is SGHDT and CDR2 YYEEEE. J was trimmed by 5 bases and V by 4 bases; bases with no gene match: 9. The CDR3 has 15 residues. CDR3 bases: TGTGCCAGCAGCGGGAGGACAGGGGCGGGGTATGGCTACACCTTC. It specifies CASSGRTGAGYGYTF.

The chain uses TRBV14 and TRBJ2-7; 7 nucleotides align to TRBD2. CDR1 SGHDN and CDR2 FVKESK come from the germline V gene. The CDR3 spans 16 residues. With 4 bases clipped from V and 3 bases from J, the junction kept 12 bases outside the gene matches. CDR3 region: CASSRDFRWDYYEQYF. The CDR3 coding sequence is TGTGCCAGCAGCCGAGATTTTAGATGGGACTACTACGAGCAGTACTTC. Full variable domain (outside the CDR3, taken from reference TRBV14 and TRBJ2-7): EAGVTQFPSHSVIEKGQTVTLRCDPISGHDNLYWYRRVMGKEIKFLLHFVKESKQDESGMPNNRFLAERTGGTYSTLKVQPAELEDSGVYFCASSRDFRWDYYEQYFGPGTRLTVT.

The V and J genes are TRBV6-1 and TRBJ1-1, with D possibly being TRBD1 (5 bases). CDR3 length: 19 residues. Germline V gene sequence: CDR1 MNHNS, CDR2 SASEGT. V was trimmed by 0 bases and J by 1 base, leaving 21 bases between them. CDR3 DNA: TGTGCCAGCAGTGAAGCTCGCCGTGGACACCTGGAGCCGAACACTGAAGCTTTCTTT. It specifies CASSEARRGHLEPNTEAFF.

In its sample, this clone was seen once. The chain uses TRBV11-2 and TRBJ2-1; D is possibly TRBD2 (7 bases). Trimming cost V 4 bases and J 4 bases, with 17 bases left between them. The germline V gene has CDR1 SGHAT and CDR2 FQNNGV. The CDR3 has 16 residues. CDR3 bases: TGTGCCAGCAGCTCCAGGGGAGGGGGTTTTTACAATGAGCAGTTCTTC. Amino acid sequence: CASSSRGGGFYNEQFF.

The CDR3 spells CASSLLPGTQETQYF. The CDR3 DNA follows: TGTGCCAGCAGCTTACTTCCAGGCACCCAAGAGACCCAGTACTTC. This chain connects TRBV11-3 to TRBJ2-5; D remains unclear. CDR3 size: 15 residues. The germline CDR1 and CDR2 sequences are SGHNT and YENEEA. V was shortened by 2 bases and J by 1 base, with 11 bases between the two germline ends.

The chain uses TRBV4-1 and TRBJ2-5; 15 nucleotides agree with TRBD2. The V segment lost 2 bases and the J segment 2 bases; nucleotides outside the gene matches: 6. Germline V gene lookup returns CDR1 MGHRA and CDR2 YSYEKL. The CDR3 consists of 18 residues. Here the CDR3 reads CASSQRGLAGGRQETQYF. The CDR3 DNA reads TGCGCCAGCAGCCAAAGGGGACTAGCGGGAGGAAGACAAGAGACCCAGTACTTC.

CDR3 sequence (DNA): TGTGCCAGCAGCCCCGACAGGGGGGGTGGCTACACCTTC. The encoded protein is CASSPDRGGGYTF. V usage is TRBV11-2 and J usage is TRBJ1-2; TRBD1 matches at 9 bases. Trimming took 5 bases from V and 7 from J; bases not matched to a gene: 5. Germline assignment: CDR1 SGHAT and CDR2 FQNNGV. The CDR3 runs 13 residues.

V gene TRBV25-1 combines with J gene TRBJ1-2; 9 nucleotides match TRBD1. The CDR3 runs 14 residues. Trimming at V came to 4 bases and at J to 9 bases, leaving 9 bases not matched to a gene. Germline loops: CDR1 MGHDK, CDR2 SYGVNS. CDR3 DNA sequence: TGTGCCAGCAGTGCCGGGACAGGGAGGCTTCGCTACACCTTC. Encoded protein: CASSAGTGRLRYTF.

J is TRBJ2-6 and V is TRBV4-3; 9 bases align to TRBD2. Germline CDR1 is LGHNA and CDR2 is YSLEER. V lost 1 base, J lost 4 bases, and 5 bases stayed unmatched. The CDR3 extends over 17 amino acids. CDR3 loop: CASSQALAGSGANVLTF. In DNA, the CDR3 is TGCGCCAGCAGCCAAGCTCTAGCGGGATCCGGGGCCAACGTCCTGACTTTC.

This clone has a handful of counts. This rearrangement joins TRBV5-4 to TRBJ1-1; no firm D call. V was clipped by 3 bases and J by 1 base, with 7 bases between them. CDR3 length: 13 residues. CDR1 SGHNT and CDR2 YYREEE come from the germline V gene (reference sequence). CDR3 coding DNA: TGTGCCAGCAGCTCCCCGAGGAACACTGAAGCTTTCTTT. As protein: CASSSPRNTEAFF.

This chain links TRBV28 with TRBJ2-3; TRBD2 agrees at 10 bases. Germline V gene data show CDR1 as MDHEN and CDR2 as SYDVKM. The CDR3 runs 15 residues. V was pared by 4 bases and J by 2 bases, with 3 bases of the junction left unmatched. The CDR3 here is CASSSAGGVTDTQYF. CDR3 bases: TGTGCCAGCAGTTCAGCGGGAGGGGTCACAGATACGCAGTATTTT. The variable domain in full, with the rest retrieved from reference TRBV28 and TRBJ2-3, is DVKVTQSSRYLVKRTGEKVFLECVQDMDHENMFWYRQDPGLGLRLIYFSYDVKMKEKGDIPEGYSVSREKKERFSLILESASTNQTSMYLCASSSAGGVTDTQYFGPGTRLTVL.

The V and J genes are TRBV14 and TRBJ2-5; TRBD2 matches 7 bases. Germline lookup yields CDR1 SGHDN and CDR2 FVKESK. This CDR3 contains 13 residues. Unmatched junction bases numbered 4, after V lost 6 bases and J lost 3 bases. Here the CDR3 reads CASRRGLKETQYF. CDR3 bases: TGTGCCAGCAGACGGGGACTAAAAGAGACCCAGTACTTC.

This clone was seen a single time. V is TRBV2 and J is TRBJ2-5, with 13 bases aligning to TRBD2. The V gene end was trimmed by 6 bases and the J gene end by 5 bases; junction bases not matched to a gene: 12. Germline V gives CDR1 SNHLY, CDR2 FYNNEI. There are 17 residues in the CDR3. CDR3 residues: CASRTGTSGITAETQYF. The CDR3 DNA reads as TGTGCCAGCAGGACCGGGACTAGCGGGATTACGGCGGAGACCCAGTACTTC.

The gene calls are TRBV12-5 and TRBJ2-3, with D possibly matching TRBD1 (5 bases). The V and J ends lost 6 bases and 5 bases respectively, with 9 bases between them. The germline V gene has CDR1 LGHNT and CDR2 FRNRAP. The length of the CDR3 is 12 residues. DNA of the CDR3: TGTGCTAGTGGCCTCAGGGAAGATACGCAGTATTTT. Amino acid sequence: CASGLREDTQYF. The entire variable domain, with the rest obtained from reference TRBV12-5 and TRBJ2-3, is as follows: DARVTQTPRHKVTEMGQEVTMRCQPILGHNTVFWYRQTMMQGLELLAYFRNRAPLDDSGMPKDRFSAEMPDATLATLKIQPSEPRDSAVYFCASGLREDTQYFGPGTRLTVL.

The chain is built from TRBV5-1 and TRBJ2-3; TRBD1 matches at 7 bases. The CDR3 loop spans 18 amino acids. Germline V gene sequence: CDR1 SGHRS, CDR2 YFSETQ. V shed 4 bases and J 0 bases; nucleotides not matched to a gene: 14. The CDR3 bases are TGCGCCAGCAGCGTTAATCCGACAGGGAGTTCTAGCACAGATACGCAGTATTTT. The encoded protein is CASSVNPTGSSSTDTQYF.

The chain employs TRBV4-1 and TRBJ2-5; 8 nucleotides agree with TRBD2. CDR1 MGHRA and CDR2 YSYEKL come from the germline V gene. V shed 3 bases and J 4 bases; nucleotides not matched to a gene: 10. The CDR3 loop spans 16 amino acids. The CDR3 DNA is TGCGCCAGCAGCCATCCCCTAAGCGGGAGTCGAGAGACCCAGTACTTC. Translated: CASSHPLSGSRETQYF.

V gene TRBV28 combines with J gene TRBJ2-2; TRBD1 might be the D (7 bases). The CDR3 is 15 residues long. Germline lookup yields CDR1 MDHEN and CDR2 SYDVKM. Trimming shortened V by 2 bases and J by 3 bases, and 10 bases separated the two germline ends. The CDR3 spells CASSLIRGDTGELFF. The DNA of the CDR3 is TGTGCCAGCAGTTTAATCAGGGGGGACACCGGGGAGCTGTTTTTT.

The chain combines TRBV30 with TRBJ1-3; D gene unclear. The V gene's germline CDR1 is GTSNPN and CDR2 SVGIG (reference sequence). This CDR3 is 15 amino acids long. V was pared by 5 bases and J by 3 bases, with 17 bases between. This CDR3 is CAWGRTAANGNTIYF. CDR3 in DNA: TGTGCCTGGGGGAGGACCGCCGCGAATGGAAACACCATATATTTT.

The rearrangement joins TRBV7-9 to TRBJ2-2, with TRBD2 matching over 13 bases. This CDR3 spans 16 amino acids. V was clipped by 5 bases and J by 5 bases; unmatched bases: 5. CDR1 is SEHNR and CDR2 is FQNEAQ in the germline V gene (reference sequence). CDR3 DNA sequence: TGTGCCAGCAGCGACAGACTAGCGGGAGGAACCGGGGAGCTGTTTTTT. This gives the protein CASSDRLAGGTGELFF.

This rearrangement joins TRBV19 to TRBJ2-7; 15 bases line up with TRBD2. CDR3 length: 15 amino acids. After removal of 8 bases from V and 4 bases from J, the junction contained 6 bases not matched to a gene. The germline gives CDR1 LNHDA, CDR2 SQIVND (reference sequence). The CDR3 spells CASSPGLAGGYEQYF. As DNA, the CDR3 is TGTGCCAGTTCCCCCGGACTAGCGGGAGGGTACGAGCAGTACTTC. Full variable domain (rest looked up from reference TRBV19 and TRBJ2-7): DGGITQSPKYLFRKEGQNVTLSCEQNLNHDAMYWYRQDPGQGLRLIYYSQIVNDFQKGDIAEGYSVSREKKESFPLTVTSAQKNPTAFYLCASSPGLAGGYEQYFGPGTRLTVT.

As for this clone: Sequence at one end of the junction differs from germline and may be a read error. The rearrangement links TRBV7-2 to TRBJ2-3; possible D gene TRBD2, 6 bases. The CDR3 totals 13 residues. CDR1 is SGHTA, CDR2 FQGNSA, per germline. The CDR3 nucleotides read TGTGCCAGCAGCTCCCCCGGAGGGGACTTGTTGAATTTT. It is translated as CASSSPGGDLLNF.